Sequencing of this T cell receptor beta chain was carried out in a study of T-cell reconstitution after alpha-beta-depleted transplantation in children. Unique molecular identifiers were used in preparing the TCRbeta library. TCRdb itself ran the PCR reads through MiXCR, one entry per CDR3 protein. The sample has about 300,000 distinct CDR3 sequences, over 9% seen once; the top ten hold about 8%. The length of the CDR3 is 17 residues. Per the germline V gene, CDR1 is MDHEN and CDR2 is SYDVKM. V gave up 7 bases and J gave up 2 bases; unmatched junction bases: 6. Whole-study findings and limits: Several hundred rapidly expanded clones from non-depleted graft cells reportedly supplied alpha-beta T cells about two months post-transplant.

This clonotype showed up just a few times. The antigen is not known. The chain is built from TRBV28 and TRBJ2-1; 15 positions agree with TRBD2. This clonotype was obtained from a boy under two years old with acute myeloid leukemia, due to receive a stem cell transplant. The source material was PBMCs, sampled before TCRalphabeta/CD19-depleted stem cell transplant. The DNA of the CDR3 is TGTGCCAGCAACGGACTAGCGGGAGGGCCGGCCTACAATGAGCAGTTCTTC. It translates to CASNGLAGGPAYNEQFF.